This is a list of T cell receptor beta chains from one sample in a study of technical replicates of blood from a few donors. Measured with immunoSEQ multiplex PCR; TCRdb has only the in-frame clones, and not every one. The sample lists about 68,000 clones; 95% to 97% were seen once. Source material: T cells isolated from PBMCs. The receptors were sampled from a human donor in good health. CDR3s include the opening cysteine and the closing phenylalanine or tryptophan. The D gene is left open where the match is weak. The size entry is marked missing in some rows and otherwise reads once, few, many or a size class.

v_gene	j_gene	d_gene	abundance	CDR3aa	CDR3nt
TRBV5-5	TRBJ2-2	-	-	CASSLVQGNGELFF	TGTGCCAGCAGCTTAGTGCAGGGTAACGGGGAGCTGTTTTTT
TRBV18	TRBJ2-2	-	-	CASSPPTSTNTGELFF	TGTGCCAGCTCGCCCCCTACGAGTACGAACACCGGGGAGCTGTTTTTT
TRBV7-9	TRBJ1-4	TRBD1	-	CASSPRDSEKLFF	TGTGCCAGCAGCCCTCGGGACAGCGAAAAACTGTTTTTT
TRBV7-3	TRBJ2-1	-	-	CASSLSGSREIGNEQFF	TGTGCCAGCAGCTTAAGTGGGTCTCGGGAGATAGGCAATGAGCAGTTCTTC
TRBV5-4	TRBJ2-2	TRBD2	-	CASARRLAGAAGELFF	TGTGCCAGCGCACGGCGACTAGCGGGAGCCGCCGGGGAGCTGTTTTTT
TRBV5-6	TRBJ2-3	TRBD2	-	CASSYVRAGAVDTQYF	TGTGCCAGCAGCTATGTGAGAGCGGGAGCTGTAGATACGCAGTATTTT
TRBV29-1	TRBJ2-2	TRBD1	once	CSVDPGGNTGELFF	TGCAGCGTTGATCCAGGGGGAAACACCGGGGAGCTGTTTTTT
TRBV18	TRBJ1-3	-	-	CASSQSTGFSGNTIYF	TGTGCCAGCTCACAAAGTACAGGGTTCTCTGGAAACACCATATATTTT
TRBV7-6	TRBJ1-5	-	-	CASSANQAWPQHF	TGTGCCAGCAGCGCCAATCAGGCCTGGCCCCAGCATTTT
TRBV9	TRBJ2-7	-	-	CASSVDPSEQYF	TGTGCCAGCAGCGTAGATCCGAGCGAGCAGTACTTC
TRBV29-1	TRBJ1-1	TRBD1	once	CSVGQMNTEAFF	TGCAGCGTGGGACAGATGAACACTGAAGCTTTCTTT
TRBV5-1	TRBJ2-7	TRBD1	-	CASSWTGTTYEQYF	TGCGCCAGCAGCTGGACAGGGACCACGTACGAGCAGTACTTC
TRBV30	TRBJ2-2	-	-	CARGTRPNTGELFF	TGTGCCAGAGGGACTCGACCGAACACCGGGGAGCTGTTTTTT
TRBV28	TRBJ2-1	TRBD2	-	CASSLPGRAHEQFF	TGTGCCAGCAGTTTACCCGGGAGGGCCCATGAGCAGTTCTTC
TRBV7-2	TRBJ2-7	TRBD1	-	CASSLVRDREKFSYEQYF	TGTGCCAGCAGCTTAGTTCGGGACAGGGAAAAGTTCTCCTACGAGCAGTACTTC
TRBV10-1	TRBJ2-2	-	-	CASSPDSNTGELFF	TGCGCCAGCAGCCCGGACAGCAACACCGGGGAGCTGTTTTTT
TRBV2	TRBJ2-3	-	-	CASSVEGSGGDTQYF	TGTGCCAGCAGTGTGGAGGGGAGTGGGGGGGATACGCAGTATTTT
TRBV6-1	TRBJ2-6	-	-	CASFRGATGANVLTF	TGTGCCAGCTTTCGGGGGGCCACAGGGGCCAACGTCCTGACTTTC
TRBV7-3	TRBJ2-3	-	-	CASSLTGLVTDTQYF	TGTGCCAGCAGCTTAACCGGTCTAGTTACAGATACGCAGTATTTT
TRBV4-3	TRBJ2-7	-	-	CASSQEAFYEQYF	TGCGCCAGCAGCCAAGAGGCCTTCTACGAGCAGTACTTC
TRBV4-1	TRBJ1-5	-	-	CASSVLPGLRSGQPQHF	TGCGCCAGCAGCGTCCTACCAGGGTTACGATCCGGGCAGCCCCAGCATTTT
TRBV19	TRBJ1-1	-	-	CASSNRLSLEAFF	TGTGCCAGTAGTAATCGACTGTCTCTTGAAGCTTTCTTT
TRBV12-5	TRBJ2-5	TRBD2	-	CASDQTETSGLGETQYF	TGTGCTAGTGACCAAACTGAGACTAGCGGCTTAGGAGAGACCCAGTACTTC
TRBV7-6	TRBJ2-7	TRBD1	-	CASSLAVDRGEQYF	TGTGCCAGCAGCTTAGCGGTAGACAGGGGCGAGCAGTACTTC
TRBV27	TRBJ2-3	TRBD1	-	CASSPTQGVLTDTQYF	TGTGCCAGCAGCCCAACTCAGGGGGTCCTCACAGATACGCAGTATTTT
TRBV4-2	TRBJ2-3	TRBD2	-	CASSPRTSVSTDTQYF	TGTGCCAGCAGCCCTCGAACTAGCGTCAGCACAGATACGCAGTATTTT
TRBV10-3	TRBJ2-3	-	-	CAIGASSTDTQYF	TGTGCCATCGGGGCTTCTAGCACAGATACGCAGTATTTT
TRBV9	TRBJ1-1	-	-	CASSVEGPTEAFF	TGTGCCAGCAGCGTAGAGGGGCCCACTGAAGCTTTCTTT
TRBV28	TRBJ1-1	-	-	CASSFGETEAFF	TGTGCCAGCAGTTTCGGGGAGACTGAAGCTTTCTTT
TRBV2	TRBJ2-2	-	-	CASISAGELFF	TGTGCCAGCATCTCTGCCGGGGAGCTGTTTTTT
TRBV9	TRBJ2-3	-	-	CASSVGVVSTDTQYF	TGTGCCAGCAGCGTAGGTGTAGTATCTACAGATACGCAGTATTTT
TRBV19	TRBJ1-1	-	-	CASSITPGGQFYTEAFF	TGTGCCAGTAGTATAACACCTGGAGGACAGTTTTACACTGAAGCTTTCTTT
TRBV4-3	TRBJ2-7	TRBD1	-	CASSHFRDRAYEQYF	TGCGCCAGCAGCCATTTCAGGGACAGAGCCTACGAGCAGTACTTC
TRBV7-2	TRBJ1-2	-	-	CASSLPTGLSGYTF	TGTGCCAGCAGCTTACCTACAGGGTTGAGTGGCTACACCTTC
TRBV6-5	TRBJ2-1	-	-	CASTPLAGEQFF	TGTGCCAGCACCCCCCTGGCAGGTGAGCAGTTCTTC